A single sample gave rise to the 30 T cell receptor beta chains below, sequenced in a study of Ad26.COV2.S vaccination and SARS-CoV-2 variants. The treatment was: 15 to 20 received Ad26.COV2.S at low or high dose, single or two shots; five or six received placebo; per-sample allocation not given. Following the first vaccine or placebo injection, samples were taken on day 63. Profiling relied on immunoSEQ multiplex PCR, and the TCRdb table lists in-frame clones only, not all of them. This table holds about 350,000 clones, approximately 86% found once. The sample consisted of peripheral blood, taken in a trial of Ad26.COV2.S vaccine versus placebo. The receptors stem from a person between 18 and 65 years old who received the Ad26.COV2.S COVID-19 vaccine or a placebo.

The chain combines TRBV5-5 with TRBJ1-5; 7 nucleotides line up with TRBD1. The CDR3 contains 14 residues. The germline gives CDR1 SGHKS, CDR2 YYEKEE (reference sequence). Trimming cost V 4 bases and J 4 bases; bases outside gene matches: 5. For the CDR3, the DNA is TGTGCCAGCAGCCCGGGGACAGCGAATCAGCCCCAGCATTTT. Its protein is CASSPGTANQPQHF.

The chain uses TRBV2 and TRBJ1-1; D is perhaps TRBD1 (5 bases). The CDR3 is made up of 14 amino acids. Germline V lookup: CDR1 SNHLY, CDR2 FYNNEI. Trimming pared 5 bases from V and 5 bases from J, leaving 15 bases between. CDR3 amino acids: CASSPVLGGTEAFF. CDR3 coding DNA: TGTGCCAGCAGTCCGGTACTGGGGGGAACTGAAGCTTTCTTT.

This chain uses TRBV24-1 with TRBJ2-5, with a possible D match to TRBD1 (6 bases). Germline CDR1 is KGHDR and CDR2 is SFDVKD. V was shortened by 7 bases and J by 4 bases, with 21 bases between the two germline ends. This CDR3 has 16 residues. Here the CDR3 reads CATSPGAGRSRETQYF. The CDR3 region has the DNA TGTGCCACCAGCCCAGGGGCAGGGAGAAGTCGAGAGACCCAGTACTTC.

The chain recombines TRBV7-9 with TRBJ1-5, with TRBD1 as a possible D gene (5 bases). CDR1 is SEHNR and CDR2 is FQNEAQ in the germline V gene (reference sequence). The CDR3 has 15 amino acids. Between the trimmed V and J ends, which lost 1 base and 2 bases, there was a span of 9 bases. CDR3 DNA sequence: TGTGCCAGCAGCTTAGGTGCGGGGGGCAATCAGCCCCAGCATTTT. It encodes CASSLGAGGNQPQHF.

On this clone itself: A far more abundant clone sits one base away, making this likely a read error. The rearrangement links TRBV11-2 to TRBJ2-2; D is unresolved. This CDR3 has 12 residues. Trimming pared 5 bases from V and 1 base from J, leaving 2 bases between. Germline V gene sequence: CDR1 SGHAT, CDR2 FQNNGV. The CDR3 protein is CASSLNTGELFF. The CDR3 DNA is TGTGCCAGCAGCCTGAACACCGGGGAGCTGTTTTTT.

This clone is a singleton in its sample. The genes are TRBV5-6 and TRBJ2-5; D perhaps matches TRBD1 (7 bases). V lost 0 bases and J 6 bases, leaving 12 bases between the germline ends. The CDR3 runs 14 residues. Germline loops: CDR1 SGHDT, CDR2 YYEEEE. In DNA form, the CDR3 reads TGTGCCAGCAGCTTGGGTTCAGGGGGGAAGACCCAGTACTTC. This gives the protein CASSLGSGGKTQYF.

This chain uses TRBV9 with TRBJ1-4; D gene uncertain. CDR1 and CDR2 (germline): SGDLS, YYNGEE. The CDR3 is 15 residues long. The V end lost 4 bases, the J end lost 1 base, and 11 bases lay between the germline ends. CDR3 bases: TGTGCCAGCAGCCCACGGTTGCAAACTAATGAAAAACTGTTTTTT. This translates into CASSPRLQTNEKLFF.

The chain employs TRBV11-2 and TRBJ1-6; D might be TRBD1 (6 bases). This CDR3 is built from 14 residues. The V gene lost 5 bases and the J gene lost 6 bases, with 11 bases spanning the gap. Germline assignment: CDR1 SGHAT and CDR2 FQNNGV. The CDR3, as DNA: TGTGCCAGCAGCAGGGGGATCATTAATTCACCCCTCCACTTT. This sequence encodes CASSRGIINSPLHF.

In nucleotides, the CDR3 is TGTGCCAGCAGTTTCACGGGGGGACAGAACTTCCCCAACCACTTT. Its translation: CASSFTGGQNFPNHF. V usage is TRBV28 and J usage is TRBJ1-6, with 7 bases identical to TRBD1. V gave up 3 bases and J gave up 18 bases; unmatched junction bases: 17. Germline values: CDR1 MDHEN, CDR2 SYDVKM. The CDR3 loop spans 15 amino acids.

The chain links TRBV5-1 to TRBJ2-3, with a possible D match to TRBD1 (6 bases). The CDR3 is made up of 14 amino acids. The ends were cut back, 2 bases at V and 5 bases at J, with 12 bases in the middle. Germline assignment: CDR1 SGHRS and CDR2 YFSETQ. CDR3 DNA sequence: TGCGCCAGCAGCTTCTGGGACATTGGAGATACGCAGTATTTT. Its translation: CASSFWDIGDTQYF.

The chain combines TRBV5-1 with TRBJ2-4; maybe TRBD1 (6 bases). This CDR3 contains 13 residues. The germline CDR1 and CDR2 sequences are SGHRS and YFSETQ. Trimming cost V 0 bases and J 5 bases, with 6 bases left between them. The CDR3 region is CASSLGGQNIQYF. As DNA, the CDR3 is TGCGCCAGCAGCTTGGGGGGGCAAAACATTCAGTACTTC.

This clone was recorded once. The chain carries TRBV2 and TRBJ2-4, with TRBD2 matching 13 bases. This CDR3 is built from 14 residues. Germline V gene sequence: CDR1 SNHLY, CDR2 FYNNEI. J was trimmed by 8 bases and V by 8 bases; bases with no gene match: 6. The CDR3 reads CASLTSGGRDIQYF. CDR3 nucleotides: TGTGCCAGCCTGACTAGCGGGGGGCGGGACATTCAGTACTTC.

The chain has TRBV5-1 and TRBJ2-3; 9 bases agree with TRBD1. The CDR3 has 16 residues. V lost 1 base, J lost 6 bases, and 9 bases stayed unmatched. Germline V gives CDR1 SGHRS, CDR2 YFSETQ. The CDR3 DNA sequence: TGCGCCAGCAGCTTGCTGGGACAGGGTTTAATTGATACGCAGTATTTT. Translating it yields CASSLLGQGLIDTQYF.

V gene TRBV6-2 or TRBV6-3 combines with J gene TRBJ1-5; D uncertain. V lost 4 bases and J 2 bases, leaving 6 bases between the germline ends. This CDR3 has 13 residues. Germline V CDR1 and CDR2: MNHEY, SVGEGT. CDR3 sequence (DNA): TGTGCCAGCAGTTCAATAGGCAATCAGCCCCAGCATTTT. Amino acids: CASSSIGNQPQHF.

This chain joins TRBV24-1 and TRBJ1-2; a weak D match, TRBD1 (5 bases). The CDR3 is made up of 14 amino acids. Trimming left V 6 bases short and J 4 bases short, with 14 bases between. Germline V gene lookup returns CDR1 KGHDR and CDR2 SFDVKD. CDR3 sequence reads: CATSSAGVIYGYTF. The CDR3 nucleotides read TGTGCCACCAGTTCAGCGGGGGTGATCTATGGCTACACCTTC.

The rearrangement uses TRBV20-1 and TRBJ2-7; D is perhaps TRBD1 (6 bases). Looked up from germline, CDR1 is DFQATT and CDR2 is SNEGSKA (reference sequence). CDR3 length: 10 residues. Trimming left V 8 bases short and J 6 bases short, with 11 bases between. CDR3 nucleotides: TGCAGTCTCGGCAGGGGCGAGCAGTACTTC. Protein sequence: CSLGRGEQYF.

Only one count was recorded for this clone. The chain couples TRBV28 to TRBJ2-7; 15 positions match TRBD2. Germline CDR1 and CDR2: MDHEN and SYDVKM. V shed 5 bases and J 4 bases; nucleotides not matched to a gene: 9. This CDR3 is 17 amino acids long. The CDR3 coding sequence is TGTGCCAGCAGTCTCCGACCCGGGACTAGCGGGAGGTACGAGCAGTACTTC. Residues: CASSLRPGTSGRYEQYF.

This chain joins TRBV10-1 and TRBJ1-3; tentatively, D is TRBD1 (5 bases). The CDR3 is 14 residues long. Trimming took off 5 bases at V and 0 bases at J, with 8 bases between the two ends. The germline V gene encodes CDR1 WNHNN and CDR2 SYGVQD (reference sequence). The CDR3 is CASSTGTSGNTIYF. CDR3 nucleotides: TGCGCCAGCAGTACAGGAACCTCTGGAAACACCATATATTTT.

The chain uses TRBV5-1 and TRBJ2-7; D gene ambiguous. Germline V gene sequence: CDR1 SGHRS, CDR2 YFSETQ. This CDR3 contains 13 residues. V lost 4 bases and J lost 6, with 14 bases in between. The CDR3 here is CASSPPSWSEQYF. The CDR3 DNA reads TGCGCCAGCAGCCCACCGTCCTGGTCCGAGCAGTACTTC.

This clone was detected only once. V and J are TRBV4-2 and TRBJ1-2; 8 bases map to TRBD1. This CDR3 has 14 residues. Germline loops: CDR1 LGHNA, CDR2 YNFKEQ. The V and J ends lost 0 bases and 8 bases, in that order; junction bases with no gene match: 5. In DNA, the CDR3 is TGTGCCAGCAGCCAAGATGGTACAGGGGGAGGCTACACCTTC. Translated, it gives CASSQDGTGGGYTF.

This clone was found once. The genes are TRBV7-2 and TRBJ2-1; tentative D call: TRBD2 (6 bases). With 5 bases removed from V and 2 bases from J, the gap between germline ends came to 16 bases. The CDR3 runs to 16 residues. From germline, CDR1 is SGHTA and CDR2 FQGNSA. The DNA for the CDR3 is TGTGCCAGCAGCCTTCTTGGGGGAGGTACCTACAATGAGCAGTTCTTC. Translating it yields CASSLLGGGTYNEQFF.

The CDR3 DNA reads TGTGCCAGCAGTGCGGACGTCTTCCCCTATGGCTACACCTTC. Translating it yields CASSADVFPYGYTF. The chain has TRBV9 and TRBJ1-2; no clear D. V lost 5 bases to trimming and J lost 4 bases, with 15 bases between them. Germline CDR1 and CDR2: SGDLS and YYNGEE. CDR3 size: 14 residues. Supplemented by reference TRBV9 and TRBJ1-2, the full variable domain reads DSGVTQTPKHLITATGQRVTLRCSPRSGDLSVYWYQQSLDQGLQFLIQYYNGEERAKGNILERFSAQQFPDLHSELNLSSLELGDSALYFCASSADVFPYGYTFGSGTRLTVV.

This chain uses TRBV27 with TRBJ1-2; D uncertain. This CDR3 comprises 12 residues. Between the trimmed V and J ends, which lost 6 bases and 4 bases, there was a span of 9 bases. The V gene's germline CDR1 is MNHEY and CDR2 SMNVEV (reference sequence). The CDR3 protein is CASRTSLYGYTF. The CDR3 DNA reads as TGTGCCAGCAGGACGAGTCTCTATGGCTACACCTTC.

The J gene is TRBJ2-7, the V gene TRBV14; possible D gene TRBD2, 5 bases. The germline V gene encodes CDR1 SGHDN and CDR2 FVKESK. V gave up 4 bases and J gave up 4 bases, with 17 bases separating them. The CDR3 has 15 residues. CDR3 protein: CASSPHGVGLYEQYF. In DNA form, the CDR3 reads TGTGCCAGCAGCCCGCACGGGGTCGGTCTGTACGAGCAGTACTTC.

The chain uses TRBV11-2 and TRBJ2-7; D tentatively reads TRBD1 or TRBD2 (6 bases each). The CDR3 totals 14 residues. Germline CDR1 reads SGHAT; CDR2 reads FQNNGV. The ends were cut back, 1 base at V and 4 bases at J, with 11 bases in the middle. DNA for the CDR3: TGTGCCAGCAGCTTAGGACTAGGGGGATACGAGCAGTACTTC. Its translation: CASSLGLGGYEQYF.

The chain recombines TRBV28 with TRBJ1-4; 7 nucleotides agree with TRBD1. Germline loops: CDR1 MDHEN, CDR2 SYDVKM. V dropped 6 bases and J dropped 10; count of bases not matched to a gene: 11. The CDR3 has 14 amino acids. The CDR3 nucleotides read TGTGCCAGCAGGCAACAGGGGCCCCAGCCAAAACTGTTTTTT. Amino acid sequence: CASRQQGPQPKLFF.

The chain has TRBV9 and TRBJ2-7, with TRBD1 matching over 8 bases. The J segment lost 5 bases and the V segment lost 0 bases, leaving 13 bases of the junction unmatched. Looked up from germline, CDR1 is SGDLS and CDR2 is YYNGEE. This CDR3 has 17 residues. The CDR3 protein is CASSVAPSRTGRNEQYF. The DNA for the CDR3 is TGTGCCAGCAGCGTAGCCCCTTCCCGGACAGGGAGAAACGAGCAGTACTTC.

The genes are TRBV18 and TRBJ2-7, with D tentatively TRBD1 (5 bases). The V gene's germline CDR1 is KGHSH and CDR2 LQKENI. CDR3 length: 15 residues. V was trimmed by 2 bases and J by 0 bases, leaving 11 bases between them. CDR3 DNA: TGTGCCAGCTCACCAGCTAGTGACAGCTCCTACGAGCAGTACTTC. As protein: CASSPASDSSYEQYF.

Here the CDR3 DNA reads TGTGCCAGCGGTAGGGACAGTAGCTATGGCTACACCTTC. It yields the protein CASGRDSSYGYTF. The chain joins TRBV12-3 or TRBV12-4 to TRBJ1-2, with TRBD1 matching over 7 bases. The CDR3 is 13 residues long. V was clipped by 8 bases and J by 4 bases; unmatched bases: 7.

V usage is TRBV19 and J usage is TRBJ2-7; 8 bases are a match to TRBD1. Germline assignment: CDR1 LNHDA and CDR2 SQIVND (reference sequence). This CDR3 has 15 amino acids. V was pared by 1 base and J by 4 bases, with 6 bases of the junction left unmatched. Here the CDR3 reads CASSIATGGGYEQYF. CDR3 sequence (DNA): TGTGCCAGTAGTATAGCTACAGGGGGTGGTTACGAGCAGTACTTC.